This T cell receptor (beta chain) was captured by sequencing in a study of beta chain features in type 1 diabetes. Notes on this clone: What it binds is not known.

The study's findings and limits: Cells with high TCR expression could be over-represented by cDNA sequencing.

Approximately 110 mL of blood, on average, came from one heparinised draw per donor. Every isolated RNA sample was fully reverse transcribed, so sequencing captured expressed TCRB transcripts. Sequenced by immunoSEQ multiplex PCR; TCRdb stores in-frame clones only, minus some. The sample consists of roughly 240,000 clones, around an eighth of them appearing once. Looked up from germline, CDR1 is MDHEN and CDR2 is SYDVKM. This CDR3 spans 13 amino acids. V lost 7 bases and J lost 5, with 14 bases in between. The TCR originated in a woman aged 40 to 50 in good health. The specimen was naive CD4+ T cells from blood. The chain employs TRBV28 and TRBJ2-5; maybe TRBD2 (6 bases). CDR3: CASTGTLGETQYF. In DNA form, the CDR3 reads TGTGCCAGCACCGGGACTCTAGGGGAGACCCAGTACTTC.